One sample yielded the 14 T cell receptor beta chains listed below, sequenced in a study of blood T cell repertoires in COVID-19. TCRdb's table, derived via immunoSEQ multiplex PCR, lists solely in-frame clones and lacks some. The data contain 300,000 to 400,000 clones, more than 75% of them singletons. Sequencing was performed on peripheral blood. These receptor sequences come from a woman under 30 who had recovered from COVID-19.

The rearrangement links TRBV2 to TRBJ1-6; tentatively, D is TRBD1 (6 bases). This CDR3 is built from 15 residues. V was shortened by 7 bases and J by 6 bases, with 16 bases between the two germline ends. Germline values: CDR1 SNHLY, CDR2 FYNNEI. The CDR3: CASTNSGQPNSPLHF. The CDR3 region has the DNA TGTGCCAGCACAAACTCCGGACAGCCTAATTCACCCCTCCACTTT. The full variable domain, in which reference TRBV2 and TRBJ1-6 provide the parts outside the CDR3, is EPEVTQTPSHQVTQMGQEVILRCVPISNHLYFYWYRQILGQKVEFLVSFYNNEISEKSEIFDDQFSVERPDGSNFTLKIRSTKLEDSAMYFCASTNSGQPNSPLHFGNGTRLTVT.

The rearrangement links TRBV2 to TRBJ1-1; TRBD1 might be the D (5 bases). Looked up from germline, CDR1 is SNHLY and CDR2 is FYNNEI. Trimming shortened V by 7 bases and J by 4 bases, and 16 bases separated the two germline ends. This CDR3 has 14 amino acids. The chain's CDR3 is CASNRRVRGTEAFF. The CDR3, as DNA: TGTGCCAGCAATAGGAGGGTAAGGGGCACTGAAGCTTTCTTT.

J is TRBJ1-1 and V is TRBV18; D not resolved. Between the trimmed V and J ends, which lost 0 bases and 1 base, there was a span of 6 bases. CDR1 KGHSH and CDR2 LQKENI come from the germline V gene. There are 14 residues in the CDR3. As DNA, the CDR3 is TGTGCCAGCTCACCACCGGGCTCGAACACTGAAGCTTTCTTT. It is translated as CASSPPGSNTEAFF. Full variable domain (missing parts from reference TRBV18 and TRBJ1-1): NAGVMQNPRHLVRRRGQEARLRCSPMKGHSHVYWYRQLPEEGLKFMVYLQKENIIDESGMPKERFSAEFPKEGPSILRIQQVVRGDSAAYFCASSPPGSNTEAFFGQGTRLTVV.

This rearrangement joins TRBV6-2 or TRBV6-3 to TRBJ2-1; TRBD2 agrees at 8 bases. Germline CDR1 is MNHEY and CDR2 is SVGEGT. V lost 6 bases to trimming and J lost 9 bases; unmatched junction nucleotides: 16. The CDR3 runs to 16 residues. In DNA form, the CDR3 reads TGTGCCAGCAGCGAGCGAAGGACTAGCTTAGGGGGTGAGCAGTTCTTC. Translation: CASSERRTSLGGEQFF.

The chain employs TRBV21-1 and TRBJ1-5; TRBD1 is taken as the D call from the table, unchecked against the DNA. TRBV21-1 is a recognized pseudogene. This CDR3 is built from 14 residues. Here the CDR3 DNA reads TGTGCCAGCAGCAAACAGGGTAGCAATCAGCCCCAGCATTTT. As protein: CASSKQGSNQPQHF.

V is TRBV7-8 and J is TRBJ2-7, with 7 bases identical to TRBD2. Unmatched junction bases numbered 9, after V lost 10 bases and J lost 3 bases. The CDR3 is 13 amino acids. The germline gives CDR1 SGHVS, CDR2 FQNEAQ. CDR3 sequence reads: CATVTSDFYEQYV. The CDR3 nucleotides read TGTGCCACCGTTACTAGCGATTTCTACGAGCAGTACGTC.

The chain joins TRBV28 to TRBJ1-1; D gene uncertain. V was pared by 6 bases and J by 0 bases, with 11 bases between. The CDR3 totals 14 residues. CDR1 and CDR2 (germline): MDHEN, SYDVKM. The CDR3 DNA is TGTGCCAGCAGCCGAGGGCTCCTGAACACTGAAGCTTTCTTT. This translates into CASSRGLLNTEAFF.

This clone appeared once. The CDR3 protein is CSANERGLGADTQYF. As DNA, the CDR3 is TGCAGTGCTAATGAGCGGGGACTCGGGGCAGATACGCAGTATTTT. The chain recombines TRBV20-1 with TRBJ2-3; TRBD2 matches 7 bases. Germline loops: CDR1 DFQATT, CDR2 SNEGSKA (reference sequence). Losses at the gene ends were 4 bases for V and 4 bases for J; bases not matched to a gene: 11. The CDR3 runs 15 residues.

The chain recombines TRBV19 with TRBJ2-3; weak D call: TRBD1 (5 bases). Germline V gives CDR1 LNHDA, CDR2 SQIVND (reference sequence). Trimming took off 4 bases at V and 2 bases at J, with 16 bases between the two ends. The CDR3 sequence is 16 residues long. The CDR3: CASSTSDDSYTDTQYF. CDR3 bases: TGTGCCAGTAGTACGAGCGACGACAGCTACACAGATACGCAGTATTTT.

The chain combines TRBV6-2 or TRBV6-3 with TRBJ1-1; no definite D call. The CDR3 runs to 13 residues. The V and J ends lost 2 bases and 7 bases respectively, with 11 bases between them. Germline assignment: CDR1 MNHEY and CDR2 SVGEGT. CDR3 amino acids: CASSYAGGREAFF. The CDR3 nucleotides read TGTGCCAGCAGTTACGCGGGCGGTCGTGAAGCTTTCTTT.

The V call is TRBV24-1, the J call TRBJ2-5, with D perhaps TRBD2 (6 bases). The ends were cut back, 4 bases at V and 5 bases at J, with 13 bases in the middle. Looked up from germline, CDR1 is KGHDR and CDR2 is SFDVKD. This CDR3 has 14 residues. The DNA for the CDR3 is TGTGCCACCAGTGACATGGACCGGGGGGAGACCCAGTACTTC. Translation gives CATSDMDRGETQYF.

The CDR3: CASSIDRREKADTQYF. The CDR3 DNA reads as TGTGCCAGTAGTATAGATCGGCGGGAGAAGGCAGATACGCAGTATTTT. The chain uses TRBV19 and TRBJ2-3, with TRBD2 identical over 7 bases. Trimming at V came to 0 bases and at J to 4 bases, leaving 7 bases not matched to a gene. The V gene's germline CDR1 is LNHDA and CDR2 SQIVND (reference sequence). This CDR3 comprises 16 residues.

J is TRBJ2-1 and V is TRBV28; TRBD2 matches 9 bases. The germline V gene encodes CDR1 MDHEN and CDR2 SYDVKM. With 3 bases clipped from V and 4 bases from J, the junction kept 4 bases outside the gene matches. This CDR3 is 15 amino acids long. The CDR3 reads CASSFRLAAYNEQFF. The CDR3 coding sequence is TGTGCCAGCAGTTTCAGACTAGCGGCTTACAATGAGCAGTTCTTC.

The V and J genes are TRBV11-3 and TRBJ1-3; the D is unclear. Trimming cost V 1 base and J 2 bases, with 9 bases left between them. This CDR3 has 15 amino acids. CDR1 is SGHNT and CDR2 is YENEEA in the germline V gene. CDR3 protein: CASSLVRGTGNTIYF. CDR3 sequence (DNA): TGTGCCAGCAGCTTAGTCCGGGGTACTGGAAACACCATATATTTT. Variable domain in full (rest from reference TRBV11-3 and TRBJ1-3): EAGVVQSPRYKIIEKKQPVAFWCNPISGHNTLYWYLQNLGQGPELLIRYENEEAVDDSQLPKDRFSAERLKGVDSTLKIQPAELGDSAVYLCASSLVRGTGNTIYFGEGSWLTVV.